This T cell receptor (beta chain) was captured in a study of blood T cell repertoires in COVID-19. This clone occurred a few times. The assay was immunoSEQ multiplex PCR, and TCRdb's table has in-frame clones only and misses some. Of a few hundred thousand clones listed, about 81% are singletons. Participant ages covered about 18 to 90 years across 24 US areas. The sample taken for sequencing was PBMCs or T cells enriched from blood (not recorded which). The receptor was derived from a man aged 30-40 years with acute COVID-19.

The chain's CDR3 is CASSSADRKNSPLHF. CDR3 DNA sequence: TGTGCCAGCAGTTCGGCTGACAGGAAAAATTCACCCCTCCACTTT. The rearrangement links TRBV28 to TRBJ1-6; possible D gene TRBD1, 6 bases. This CDR3 contains 15 residues. The germline gives CDR1 MDHEN, CDR2 SYDVKM. The ends were cut back, 4 bases at V and 7 bases at J, with 14 bases in the middle.